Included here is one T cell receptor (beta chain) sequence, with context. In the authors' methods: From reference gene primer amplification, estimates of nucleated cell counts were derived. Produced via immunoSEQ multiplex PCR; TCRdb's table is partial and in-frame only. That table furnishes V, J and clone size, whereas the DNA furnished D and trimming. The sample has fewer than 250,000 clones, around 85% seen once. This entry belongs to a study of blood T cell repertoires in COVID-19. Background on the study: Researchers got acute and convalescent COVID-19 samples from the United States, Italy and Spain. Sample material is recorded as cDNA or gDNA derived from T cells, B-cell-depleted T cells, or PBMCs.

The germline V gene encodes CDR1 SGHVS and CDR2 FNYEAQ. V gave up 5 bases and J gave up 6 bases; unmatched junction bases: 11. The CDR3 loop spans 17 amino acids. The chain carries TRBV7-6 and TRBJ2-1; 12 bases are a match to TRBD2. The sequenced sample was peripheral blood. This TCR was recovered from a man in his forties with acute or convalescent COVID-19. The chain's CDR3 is CASSPNRGLAGINEQFF. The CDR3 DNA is TGTGCCAGCAGCCCGAACCGCGGACTAGCGGGGATCAATGAGCAGTTCTTC. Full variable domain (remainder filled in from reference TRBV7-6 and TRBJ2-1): GAGVSQSPRYKVTKRGQDVALRCDPISGHVSLYWYRQALGQGPEFLTYFNYEAQQDKSGLPNDRFSAERPEGSISTLTIQRTEQRDSAMYRCASSPNRGLAGINEQFFGPGTRLTVL.